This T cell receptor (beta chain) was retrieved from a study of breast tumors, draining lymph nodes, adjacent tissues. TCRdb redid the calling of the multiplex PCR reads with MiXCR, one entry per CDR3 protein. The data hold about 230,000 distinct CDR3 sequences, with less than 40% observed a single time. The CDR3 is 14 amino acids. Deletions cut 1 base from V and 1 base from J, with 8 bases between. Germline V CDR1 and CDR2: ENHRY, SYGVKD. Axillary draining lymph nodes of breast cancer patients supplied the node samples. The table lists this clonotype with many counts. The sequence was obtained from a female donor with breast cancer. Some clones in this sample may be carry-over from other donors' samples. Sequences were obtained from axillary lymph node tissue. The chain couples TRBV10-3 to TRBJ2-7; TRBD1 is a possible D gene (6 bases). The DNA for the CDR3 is TGTGCCATCAGTGAGTTAGGACAGTCCTACGAGCAGTACTTC. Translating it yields CAISELGQSYEQYF.